This is a list of T cell receptor beta chains from one sample in a study of cytomegalovirus exposure and HLA in healthy donors. Libraries were prepared by immunoSEQ multiplex PCR; TCRdb keeps only in-frame clonotypes and omits some of them. With just over 80,000 clones in the sample, the ten largest clones hold 1% to 1.4%. The source material was PBMCs. The receptors derive from a woman aged 25 to 39 in good health and CMV-seronegative. CDR3s include the opening cysteine and the closing phenylalanine or tryptophan. Fields, in order: V gene, D gene, J gene, CDR3 DNA, CDR3 protein. A D gene is named only where the DNA matches it firmly.

TRBV30	NA	TRBJ1-4	TGTGCCTGGGGCTTAGGGGGTATAAATGAAAAACTGTTTTTT	CAWGLGGINEKLFF
TRBV30	TRBD1	TRBJ1-2	TGTGCCGGGAGTGAACCTACAGGGGGTAACTATGGCTACACCTTC	CAGSEPTGGNYGYTF
TRBV11-2	NA	TRBJ2-7	TGTGCCAGCAGCTTATTTGAGTCGGGCGAGCAGTACTTC	CASSLFESGEQYF
TRBV2	NA	TRBJ1-2	TGTGCCAGCAGTGTCGGGGGGAGGAGGAATGGCTACACCTTC	CASSVGGRRNGYTF
TRBV5-6	TRBD2	TRBJ2-7	TGTGCCAGCAGCCTTAGCGGGAGAGCCGAGCAGTACTTC	CASSLSGRAEQYF
TRBV27	TRBD1	TRBJ2-3	TGTGCCAGCAGGACAGGGGCTCGTGGTACGCAGTATTTT	CASRTGARGTQYF
TRBV5-1	TRBD1	TRBJ1-1	TGCGCCAGCAGCTCTCGTCCCCCGGGACAGGGATACACTGAAGCTTTCTTT	CASSSRPPGQGYTEAFF
TRBV30	TRBD2	TRBJ2-7	TGTGCCTGGAGTCGGACTAGCGGGAGAAACGAGCAGTACTTC	CAWSRTSGRNEQYF
TRBV4-1	NA	TRBJ2-7	TGCGCCAGCAGCCAAGGGGGGGATAACTACGAGCAGTACTTC	CASSQGGDNYEQYF
TRBV6-1	TRBD2	TRBJ2-1	TGTGCCAGCAACCGACAGCGGGAAACTTACAATGAGCAGTTCTTC	CASNRQRETYNEQFF
TRBV29-1	NA	TRBJ1-4	TGCAGCGTTGTTAAGGCAGGGTTCGGGGAAAAACTGTTTTTT	CSVVKAGFGEKLFF
TRBV11-2	NA	TRBJ2-7	TGTGCCAGCAGCGCAGACAGATTCAGCTCCTACGAGCAGTACTTC	CASSADRFSSYEQYF
TRBV19	TRBD1	TRBJ1-2	TGTGCCAGTAGTATATCCAGGACAGGGGATGGCTACACCTTC	CASSISRTGDGYTF
TRBV29-1	NA	TRBJ1-1	TGCAGCGTTGAAGATGAGGGAGACACTGAAGATTTCTTT	CSVEDEGDTEDFF
TRBV2	NA	TRBJ1-3	TGTGCCAGCAGTGAGGATCCAGGGGTGGCTGGAAACACCATATATTTT	CASSEDPGVAGNTIYF
TRBV19	TRBD1	TRBJ2-1	TGTGCCAGTAGTTACAGGGGACAGGGGGGATTCATTGATGAGCAGTTCTTC	CASSYRGQGGFIDEQFF
TRBV6-5	NA	TRBJ2-1	TGTGCCAGCAGCCTCGGGTATCCCTCCTACAATGAGCAGTTCTTC	CASSLGYPSYNEQFF
TRBV5-5	TRBD1	TRBJ2-7	TGTGCCAGCAGCTCGACGGGAACAGGGGGCGAGCAGTACTTC	CASSSTGTGGEQYF
TRBV6-5	NA	TRBJ1-2	TGTGCCAGCAGTTACTCGAGGGGGTCTGTCTATGGCTACACCTTC	CASSYSRGSVYGYTF
TRBV30	TRBD1	TRBJ1-1	TGTGCCGGGAGTTGGGACAGGGGGCCAAACACTGAAGCTTTCTTT	CAGSWDRGPNTEAFF
TRBV7-8	TRBD1	TRBJ1-4	TGTGCCAGCAGCATCCGGGACAGGGTTAATGAAAAACTGTTTTTT	CASSIRDRVNEKLFF
TRBV6-1	TRBD2	TRBJ2-7	TGTGCCAGCAGCGGGGTGGCGGGAGGTGACGAGCAGTACTTC	CASSGVAGGDEQYF
TRBV6-5	NA	TRBJ2-1	TGTGCCAGCAGCGACAGGAATGAGCAGTTCTTC	CASSDRNEQFF
TRBV5-6	TRBD1	TRBJ2-3	TGTGCCAGCAGCTCCCCGGACAGGGGCGGCACAGATACGCAGTATTTT	CASSSPDRGGTDTQYF
TRBV6-1	NA	TRBJ1-5	TGTGCCAGCACCTCGACAGGACGACAGCCCCAGCATTTT	CASTSTGRQPQHF
TRBV18	TRBD1	TRBJ2-7	TGTGCCAGCTCACCTCATCTTAGAACGGACAGGGGCTTCGTCTACGAGCAGTACTTC	CASSPHLRTDRGFVYEQYF
TRBV27	NA	TRBJ2-5	TGTGCCAGCAGCCTCCGGGACAAAGAGACCCAGTACTTC	CASSLRDKETQYF
TRBV7-9	TRBD2	TRBJ2-3	TGTGCCAGCAGCCCCACGGGACTAGCGGGAGGGCCCTCAGATACGCAGTATTTT	CASSPTGLAGGPSDTQYF
TRBV6-5	NA	TRBJ1-1	TGTGCCAGCAATGGGGCTATGAACACTGAAGCTTTCTTT	CASNGAMNTEAFF
TRBV7-9	NA	TRBJ2-6	TGTGCCAGCAGCCCAGGGGACCCTGGGGCCAACGTCCTGACTTTC	CASSPGDPGANVLTF
TRBV5-1	TRBD1	TRBJ2-1	TGCGCCAGCAGCCTTAGACCCGGGACAGAAAATGAGCAGTTCTTC	CASSLRPGTENEQFF
TRBV5-1	TRBD1	TRBJ1-1	TGCGCCAGCAGCTGGGGGGACAGGGATTCGTGGAACACTGAAGCTTTCTTT	CASSWGDRDSWNTEAFF
TRBV4-2	NA	TRBJ1-1	TGTGCCAGCAGCAAGGCAAGTCGGGTGGAGAGCACTGAAGCTTTCTTT	CASSKASRVESTEAFF
TRBV4-1	NA	TRBJ2-3	TGCGCCAGCAGCCAAGGCCACTTAGCGACTAGCACAGATACGCAGTATTTT	CASSQGHLATSTDTQYF
TRBV4-2	TRBD2	TRBJ2-3	TGTGCCAGCAGCCCTAGCGGGGGGGAAACAGATACGCAGTATTTT	CASSPSGGETDTQYF
TRBV7-2	TRBD1	TRBJ2-2	TGTGCCAGCAGCTTATTACAGGGGGGATCCGGGGAGCTGTTTTTT	CASSLLQGGSGELFF
TRBV19	TRBD1	TRBJ2-7	TGTGCCAGTAGTCAGGGGGTGTCCTACGAGCAGTACTTC	CASSQGVSYEQYF
TRBV5-1	NA	TRBJ2-3	TGCGCCAGCAGCTTTCGCCTCCCGGCGGATAAGCAGTATTTT	CASSFRLPADKQYF
TRBV9	NA	TRBJ2-5	TGTGCCAGCAGCGCACTAGGGAGTCCGGAGACCCAGTACTTC	CASSALGSPETQYF
TRBV6-1	TRBD1	TRBJ1-2	TGTGCCAGCAGTGAAGTTACAGGGGCTCGATATGGCTACACCTTC	CASSEVTGARYGYTF
TRBV5-1	NA	TRBJ2-5	TGCGCCAGCAGCTTGTGGACTCCCTACCAAGAGACCCAGTACTTC	CASSLWTPYQETQYF
TRBV5-6	NA	TRBJ2-1	TGTGCCAGCAGCTTGGTGGGGCGGGATTTGGCCAATGAGCAGTTCTTC	CASSLVGRDLANEQFF